Listed below are T cell receptor beta chains from one sample, sequenced in a study of CD8+CD57+ T cells in acquired aplastic anemia. TCRdb processed the reads anew with MiXCR; each CDR3 protein has one entry. The profile shows 100,000 to 150,000 distinct CDR3 sequences, about 48% of them singletons. What was sequenced was sorted CD4+, CD8+, or CD8+CD57+ T cells (not recorded which) from PBMCs. The source is a human donor in good health, serving as a control. The CDR3 runs from the conserved cysteine through the conserved F or W. Each record gives: clone size, D gene, J gene, V gene, CDR3 DNA, CDR3 protein. D genes are given only for firm matches. Size is omitted from some rows. Given values are once, few, many or a class for expanded clones.

NA	TRBD2	TRBJ2-7	TRBV6-1	TGTGCCAGCAGGGAAGCGGGGGGGCTCTCCTACGAGCAGTACTTC	CASREAGGLSYEQYF
NA	NA	TRBJ2-7	TRBV7-8	TGTGCCAGCAGCGGAGGGGGCCGAACCCCCTACGAGCAGTACTTC	CASSGGGRTPYEQYF
NA	NA	TRBJ1-1	TRBV5-1	TGCGCCAGCAGCTATGACCAGAACACTGAAGCTTTCTTT	CASSYDQNTEAFF
NA	TRBD2	TRBJ2-3	TRBV11-1	TGTGCCAGCAGCGCGGGACTAGCTGAGAGCACAGATACGCAGTATTTT	CASSAGLAESTDTQYF
NA	NA	TRBJ2-5	TRBV12-5	TGTGCTAGTGGTACCACCGGGGCGACGGGCCAAGAGACCCAGTACTTC	CASGTTGATGQETQYF
once	TRBD1	TRBJ1-6	TRBV20-1	TGCAGTGCTAGCCCCGGGACAGGCTGGTCACCCCTCCACTTT	CSASPGTGWSPLHF
many	NA	TRBJ2-1	TRBV7-9	TGTGCCAGCTGTAGGGACATCTCCTACAATGAGCAGTTCTTC	CASCRDISYNEQFF
NA	TRBD2	TRBJ2-3	TRBV9	TGTGCCAGCAGCGTTACTAGCGGGAATAGAAATGCAGATACGCAGTATTTT	CASSVTSGNRNADTQYF
NA	NA	TRBJ2-1	TRBV10-3	TGTGCCATCAGTGAGACAAACGAGCAGTTCTTC	CAISETNEQFF
NA	NA	TRBJ2-5	TRBV9	TGTGCCAGCAGCTCCCGGGACTGGATAAAAGAGACCCAGTACTTC	CASSSRDWIKETQYF
NA	TRBD1	TRBJ2-7	TRBV7-2	TGTGCCAGCAGCGTTACAGGGGGGTACGAGCAGTACTTC	CASSVTGGYEQYF
NA	TRBD1	TRBJ2-1	TRBV9	TGTGCCAGCAGCGTAACAGGGGAGAGCTCCTACAATGAGCAGTTCTTC	CASSVTGESSYNEQFF
NA	TRBD2	TRBJ2-5	TRBV2	TGTGCCAGCACCATAAGCGGGGCGGGAGAGACCCAGTACTTC	CASTISGAGETQYF
many	NA	TRBJ1-3	TRBV5-1	TGCGCCAGCAGCTTGGCGAACGTGGGCCCTGGAAACACCATATATTTT	CASSLANVGPGNTIYF
NA	TRBD1	TRBJ2-2	TRBV6-5	TGTGCCAGCAGTTACCCACAAGGACAGGGAAGGTCCGGGGAGCTGTCTTTT	CASSYPQGQGRSGELSF
NA	NA	TRBJ1-4	TRBV27	TGTGCCAGCAGGACAACTAATGAAAAACTGTTTTTT	CASRTTNEKLFF
many	TRBD1	TRBJ1-1	TRBV20-1	TGCAGTGCCCAGTACAGGGGTGGAATGAACACTGAAGCTTTCTTT	CSAQYRGGMNTEAFF
NA	TRBD1	TRBJ1-3	TRBV29-1	TGCAGCGTCCAGGACAGGGCGGCTGGAAACACCATATACTTT	CSVQDRAAGNTIYF
NA	NA	TRBJ1-2	TRBV19	TGTGCCAGTAGCATACCGGGAACAGGCTATGGCTACACCTTC	CASSIPGTGYGYTF
NA	TRBD1	TRBJ2-5	TRBV19	TGTGCCAGTAGGCGTGGACAGGCGAGCTATAGCAATCAGCCCCAGTACTTC	CASRRGQASYSNQPQYF
NA	NA	TRBJ2-3	TRBV9	TGTGCCAGCAGCCCAGGGGGGGGTTCCACAGATACGCAGTATTTT	CASSPGGGSTDTQYF
many	TRBD1	TRBJ1-5	TRBV10-3	TGTGCCATCAGCCAGGGGGACCTTAACAATCAGCCCCAGCATTTT	CAISQGDLNNQPQHF
NA	NA	TRBJ2-5	TRBV7-9	TGTGCCAGCAGACCTACAAGGGATATACGGACCCAGTACTTC	CASRPTRDIRTQYF
NA	NA	TRBJ2-5	TRBV10-3	TGTGCCATCAGGGGGGAGGAGACCCAGTACTTC	CAIRGEETQYF
NA	TRBD1	TRBJ2-7	TRBV20-1	TGCAGTGCTATGCGATTGGGACAGATTTTCTTC	CSAMRLGQIFF
many	NA	TRBJ1-1	TRBV5-1	TGCGCCAGCTCGGGGGCCACTGAAGCTTTCTTT	CASSGATEAFF
many	TRBD1	TRBJ1-6	TRBV7-2	TGTGCCAGCAGCTTGGGACAGACCATCCGTAATTCACCCCTCCACTTT	CASSLGQTIRNSPLHF
many	NA	TRBJ2-7	TRBV4-1	TGCGCCAGCACCCGGGGGCCAGGGGGATCCTACGAGCAGTACTTC	CASTRGPGGSYEQYF
NA	NA	TRBJ1-6	TRBV7-2	TGTGCCAGCACCCCATCAAGGGCTTCACCCCTCCACTTT	CASTPSRASPLHF
NA	NA	TRBJ2-7	TRBV20-1	TGCAGTGCTAGGCTTCGCCAAGGCGAGCAGTACTTC	CSARLRQGEQYF
many	NA	TRBJ2-5	TRBV20-1	TGCAGTGCTAGAGAACAGGGCAGAAAAGAGACCCAGTACTTC	CSAREQGRKETQYF
NA	NA	TRBJ1-2	TRBV2	TGTGCCAGCAGCGGGGAAAACTATGGCTACACCTTC	CASSGENYGYTF
NA	NA	TRBJ1-5	TRBV19	TGTGCCAGTACGCCGGACAGTCGCAATCAGCCCCAGCATTTT	CASTPDSRNQPQHF
many	TRBD1	TRBJ1-2	TRBV18	TGTGCCAGCTCACCGGGACAGTTAAACTATGGCTACACCTTC	CASSPGQLNYGYTF
NA	TRBD1	TRBJ1-2	TRBV29-1	TGCAGCGCCTACCCCAGGACAGGGGGTGGCTATGGCTACACCTTC	CSAYPRTGGGYGYTF
many	NA	TRBJ2-4	TRBV12-3/TRBV12-4	TGTGCCAGCAGTGGCCGACTCAGCGGGTCCAAAAACATTCAGTACTTC	CASSGRLSGSKNIQYF
few	NA	TRBJ2-2	TRBV2	TGTGCCAGCAGTGACAGGATCACCGGGGAGCTGTTTTTT	CASSDRITGELFF
few	TRBD1	TRBJ1-5	TRBV29-1	TGCAGCGTTCCGGGACAGGGCAATCAGCCCCAGCATTTT	CSVPGQGNQPQHF
NA	NA	TRBJ2-7	TRBV20-1	TGCAGTGCTACAGACAGGAGCTCCTACGAGCAGTACTTC	CSATDRSSYEQYF
NA	NA	TRBJ2-5	TRBV20-1	TGCAGTGCTAGAGACAGGTCGGAGTTATGGACCCAGTACTTC	CSARDRSELWTQYF
NA	NA	TRBJ2-1	TRBV29-1	TGCAGCGTTACTGAGGGGGGTGAGCAGTTCTTC	CSVTEGGEQFF
few	TRBD1	TRBJ1-6	TRBV10-3	TGTGCCACCCTCAGGGACAGTCTTAATTCACCCCTCCACTTT	CATLRDSLNSPLHF
NA	NA	TRBJ2-3	TRBV11-2	TGTGCCAGCAGCGCCCCGTCCGGGGGAGGTACAGATACGCAGTATTTT	CASSAPSGGGTDTQYF
NA	NA	TRBJ2-7	TRBV19	TGTGCCAGTAGTGCGCAACGGCCAGGGGAGTCCTACGAGCAGTACTTC	CASSAQRPGESYEQYF
NA	TRBD1	TRBJ2-7	TRBV20-1	TGCAGTGCTACCGGGACAGGGCTCTACGAGCAGTACTTC	CSATGTGLYEQYF
many	NA	TRBJ2-1	TRBV14	TGTGCCAGCAGCCAAGATGGGGGCGGGGGCCCCTACAATGAGCAGTTCTTC	CASSQDGGGGPYNEQFF
NA	TRBD1	TRBJ1-2	TRBV25-1	TGTGCCAGCAGTGAACCGGGGACAGGGTGGGGCTACACCTTC	CASSEPGTGWGYTF
many	NA	TRBJ1-2	TRBV6-1	TGTGCCGCGTTTCGGAACGGTGATGGCTACACCTTC	CAAFRNGDGYTF
NA	NA	TRBJ2-5	TRBV12-3/TRBV12-4	TGTGCCAGCAGCTCCTGGGGGGAGACCCAGTACTTC	CASSSWGETQYF
NA	TRBD1	TRBJ1-1	TRBV29-1	TGCAGCGTTATACAGGGGGATGGTGCTGAAGCTCTCTTT	CSVIQGDGAEALF
once	NA	TRBJ2-3	TRBV29-1	TGCAGCGCACAGGGTTCCGCCCGGGCAGATACGCAGTATTTT	CSAQGSARADTQYF
NA	NA	TRBJ1-4	TRBV4-1	TGCGCCAGCAGCGAAAGACAGGTCCGGGATGAAAAACTGTTTTTT	CASSERQVRDEKLFF
NA	TRBD2	TRBJ2-5	TRBV7-2	TGTGCCAGCAGCCCTACGGGGGGAGAGACCCAGTACTTC	CASSPTGGETQYF
many	NA	TRBJ2-3	TRBV11-2	TGTGCCAGCAGCCCCGGGTCAGGGCGGGAAGATACGCAGTATTTT	CASSPGSGREDTQYF
many	TRBD1	TRBJ1-2	TRBV4-2	TGTGCCAGCAGCCCGGGGACAGTTGACTATGGCTACACCTTC	CASSPGTVDYGYTF
many	NA	TRBJ1-5	TRBV12-5	TGTGCTAGTGGTTTGGGTCTAGGGGGGAACAATCAGCCCCAGCATTTT	CASGLGLGGNNQPQHF
many	TRBD1	TRBJ2-7	TRBV6-2/TRBV6-3	TGTGCCAGCAGACACAGGGGGGTCTACGAGCAGTACTTC	CASRHRGVYEQYF
NA	NA	TRBJ2-7	TRBV4-2	TGTGCCAGCAGCCAAGAATCGGCTCCAAACTACGAGCAGTACTTC	CASSQESAPNYEQYF